The 31 T cell receptor beta chains in this list originate from one sample, sequenced in a study of T cell responses to AZD1222 COVID-19 vaccine. Sequencing was performed with immunoSEQ multiplex PCR; in TCRdb, only in-frame clones are kept and a portion is missing. The sample has about 150,000 clones, approximately 90% seen once. Source: peripheral blood, taken on day 0 of AZD1222 vaccination. The receptors derive from an adult in good health.

The chain is built from TRBV2 and TRBJ1-6; no firm D call. Trimming took 7 bases from V and 5 from J, leaving 15 bases between them. This CDR3 has 15 amino acids. The germline V gene has CDR1 SNHLY and CDR2 FYNNEI. In DNA form, the CDR3 reads TGTGCCAGCAACCTATACATATCGGATAATTCACCCCTCCACTTT. Its protein product is CASNLYISDNSPLHF.

The chain carries TRBV27 and TRBJ1-5; D possibly corresponds to TRBD1 (6 bases). Trimming pared 5 bases from V and 1 base from J, leaving 18 bases between. The germline CDR1 and CDR2 sequences are MNHEY and SMNVEV (reference sequence). The CDR3 has 17 amino acids. CDR3 DNA sequence: TGTGCCAGCAGTCTTACGGGGGGCCCCGGGAGCAATCAGCCCCAGCATTTT. This translates into CASSLTGGPGSNQPQHF.

The chain is built from TRBV13 and TRBJ2-3; the match to TRBD2 covers 12 bases. Germline lookup yields CDR1 PRHDT and CDR2 FYEKMQ (reference sequence). The CDR3 has 15 amino acids. V gave up 5 bases and J gave up 3 bases; unmatched junction bases: 3. The CDR3 nucleotides are TGTGCCAGCAGCCCACTAGCGGGAGGAACAGATACGCAGTATTTT. Protein sequence: CASSPLAGGTDTQYF.

The chain combines TRBV28 with TRBJ1-5; TRBD1 aligns across 9 bases. The V and J ends lost 7 bases and 7 bases, in that order; junction bases with no gene match: 8. The CDR3 totals 14 residues. The germline V gene has CDR1 MDHEN and CDR2 SYDVKM. CDR3 protein: CASKAGQGGQPQHF. DNA of the CDR3: TGTGCCAGCAAGGCGGGACAGGGAGGCCAGCCCCAGCATTTT.

This clone was recorded only once. The rearrangement links TRBV11-2 to TRBJ2-5; D is ambiguous. CDR1 SGHAT and CDR2 FQNNGV come from the germline V gene. V lost 0 bases and J 4 bases, leaving 0 bases between the germline ends. This CDR3 contains 11 residues. CDR3 in amino acids: CASSLEETQYF. CDR3 in DNA: TGTGCCAGCAGCTTAGAAGAGACCCAGTACTTC. Based on the CDR3 plus reference TRBV11-2 and TRBJ2-5, the full variable domain is EAGVAQSPRYKIIEKRQSVAFWCNPISGHATLYWYQQILGQGPKLLIQFQNNGVVDDSQLPKDRFSAERLKGVDSTLKIQPAKLEDSAVYLCASSLEETQYFGPGTRLLVL.

The chain links TRBV29-1 to TRBJ1-1; D may be TRBD1 (5 bases). CDR3 length: 15 amino acids. V was pared by 1 base and J by 6 bases, with 18 bases between. Germline V gene lookup returns CDR1 SQVTM and CDR2 ANQGSEA. CDR3 amino acids: CSVEGAMGGRSEAFF. CDR3 nucleotide sequence: TGCAGCGTTGAAGGGGCTATGGGGGGTAGGTCTGAAGCTTTCTTT.

The chain carries TRBV3-1 (or the pseudogene TRBV3-2) and TRBJ1-5, with TRBD1 identical over 8 bases. The CDR3 runs 15 residues. Germline CDR1 LGHDT, CDR2 YNNKEL (reference sequence). Trimming cost V 4 bases and J 4 bases; bases outside gene matches: 6. The CDR3 DNA sequence: TGTGCCAGCAGCCTTCGACAGGGGTCGAATCAGCCCCAGCATTTT. Its translation: CASSLRQGSNQPQHF.

The chain has TRBV2 and TRBJ2-7; D is ambiguous. Trimming stripped 4 bases from V and 0 bases from J, with 10 bases between. The V gene's germline CDR1 is SNHLY and CDR2 FYNNEI. This CDR3 contains 14 residues. CDR3 residues: CASSGMADSYEQYF. The CDR3 bases are TGTGCCAGCAGTGGTATGGCGGACTCCTACGAGCAGTACTTC.

The chain links TRBV5-5 to TRBJ2-3; D is unresolved. Germline-derived CDR1 and CDR2 are SGHKS and YYEKEE (reference sequence). The V end was cut by 0 bases, the J end by 3 bases, with 5 bases between. The CDR3 is made up of 13 amino acids. The CDR3 DNA is TGTGCCAGCAGCTTGGGTTCGACAGATACGCAGTATTTT. As protein: CASSLGSTDTQYF.

V is TRBV19 and J is TRBJ2-2, with D possibly called TRBD1 or TRBD2 (5 bases each). V was clipped by 7 bases and J by 0 bases, with 9 bases between them. Germline V gene data show CDR1 as LNHDA and CDR2 as SQIVND (reference sequence). There are 14 residues in the CDR3. CDR3 coding DNA: TGTGCCAGTAAGCGGACACCGAACACCGGGGAGCTGTTTTTT. Translating gives CASKRTPNTGELFF. Combining the CDR3 with reference TRBV19 and TRBJ2-2 gives the whole variable domain DGGITQSPKYLFRKEGQNVTLSCEQNLNHDAMYWYRQDPGQGLRLIYYSQIVNDFQKGDIAEGYSVSREKKESFPLTVTSAQKNPTAFYLCASKRTPNTGELFFGEGSRLTVL.

The V and J genes are TRBV6-4 and TRBJ2-3; D is tentatively TRBD1 or TRBD2 (5 bases each). Trimming removed 0 bases from V and 10 bases from J, with 11 bases in between. Germline V gene data show CDR1 as MRHNA and CDR2 as SNTAGT. The CDR3 spans 13 residues. The CDR3 nucleotides are TGTGCCAGCAGTGACTCTTTACTAGGGGCGCAGTATTTT. Its translation is CASSDSLLGAQYF.

The chain combines TRBV24-1 with TRBJ2-6, with D unclear. The CDR3 is made up of 14 amino acids. Germline assignment: CDR1 KGHDR and CDR2 SFDVKD. V was cut by 1 base and J by 0 bases, with 0 bases left in between. The CDR3 loop is CATSDFSGANVLTF. In DNA form, the CDR3 reads TGTGCCACCAGTGATTTCTCTGGGGCCAACGTCCTGACTTTC.

This clone was counted a single time. This chain joins TRBV18 and TRBJ2-7; D remains ambiguous. Looked up from germline, CDR1 is KGHSH and CDR2 is LQKENI. CDR3 length equals 14 residues. The germline V and J ends were trimmed by 1 base and 5 bases, with 12 bases remaining between them. CDR3 sequence reads: CASSPRSLGDEQYF. The CDR3 DNA follows: TGTGCCAGCTCACCACGGTCCCTTGGGGACGAGCAGTACTTC.

The rearrangement joins TRBV6-5 to TRBJ1-6; 12 bases map to TRBD1. CDR1 and CDR2 from the germline V gene are MNHEY and SVGAGI. V dropped 6 bases and J dropped 14; count of bases not matched to a gene: 8. The CDR3 is 14 amino acids. The CDR3 coding sequence is TGTGCCAGCAGGGCGGGACAGGGGGCATCCACCCTCCACTTT. This encodes CASRAGQGASTLHF.

The J gene is TRBJ1-2, the V gene TRBV19, with D perhaps matching TRBD1 (5 bases). The CDR3 has 14 amino acids. V was trimmed by 7 bases and J by 7 bases, leaving 19 bases between them. In germline, CDR1 is LNHDA, CDR2 SQIVND (reference sequence). CDR3 loop: CASTDPGRVIGYTF. In DNA form, the CDR3 reads TGTGCCAGTACCGACCCGGGCAGGGTTATTGGCTACACCTTC.

The chain joins TRBV19 to TRBJ2-4; D unclear. Deletions cut 4 bases from V and 7 bases from J, with 17 bases between. CDR3 length equals 15 residues. Germline lookup yields CDR1 LNHDA and CDR2 SQIVND (reference sequence). The CDR3 coding sequence is TGTGCCAGTAGTACTACACGGCAACCTGGGAACATTCAGTACTTC. It encodes CASSTTRQPGNIQYF.

The rearrangement links TRBV30 to TRBJ1-1; 8 nucleotides align to TRBD1. The CDR3 length is 15 residues. Germline V gene sequence: CDR1 GTSNPN, CDR2 SVGIG (reference sequence). Trimming cost V 3 bases and J 1 base; bases outside gene matches: 7. CDR3 in amino acids: CAWSRGGTGNTEAFF. Written as DNA, the CDR3 is TGTGCCTGGAGCCGAGGGGGGACAGGGAACACTGAAGCTTTCTTT. Full variable domain (rest looked up from reference TRBV30 and TRBJ1-1): SQTIHQWPATLVQPVGSPLSLECTVEGTSNPNLYWYRQAAGRGLQLLFYSVGIGQISSEVPQNLSASRPQDRQFILSSKKLLLSDSGFYLCAWSRGGTGNTEAFFGQGTRLTVV.

The chain recombines TRBV19 with TRBJ2-3; 8 nucleotides agree with TRBD2. The germline V gene has CDR1 LNHDA and CDR2 SQIVND (reference sequence). The J segment lost 0 bases and the V segment lost 8 bases, leaving 7 bases of the junction unmatched. The CDR3 totals 15 residues. The CDR3 DNA reads as TGTGCCAGTCGATCCGGGACTAGAAGCACAGATACGCAGTATTTT. Amino acid sequence: CASRSGTRSTDTQYF.

The V and J genes are TRBV30 and TRBJ1-3; no firm D call. With 5 bases removed from V and 4 bases from J, the gap between germline ends came to 12 bases. The CDR3 is made up of 13 amino acids. Germline V gives CDR1 GTSNPN, CDR2 SVGIG (reference sequence). CDR3 coding DNA: TGTGCCTGGGATACGGGGAGCGGAAACACCATATATTTT. Translating gives CAWDTGSGNTIYF.

The chain is built from TRBV3-1 (or the pseudogene TRBV3-2) and TRBJ2-3, with 8 bases aligning to TRBD2. Per germline, CDR1 LGHDT and CDR2 YNNKEL (reference sequence). V gave up 3 bases and J gave up 10 bases; unmatched junction bases: 12. There are 15 residues in the CDR3. DNA for the CDR3: TGTGCCAGCAGCCATACCAACCCCCGGACTAGCCCGCAGTATTTT. Translating it yields CASSHTNPRTSPQYF.

The V gene is TRBV4-1, the J gene TRBJ2-1; D ambiguous. CDR1 and CDR2 from the germline V gene are MGHRA and YSYEKL. CDR3 length: 14 amino acids. V was trimmed by 0 bases and J by 4 bases, leaving 7 bases between them. The CDR3 DNA reads as TGCGCCAGCAGCCAAGATAACAGTTACAATGAGCAGTTCTTC. Protein sequence: CASSQDNSYNEQFF.

The J gene is TRBJ2-7, the V gene TRBV6-6; 13 bases fit TRBD2. Per germline, CDR1 MNHNY and CDR2 SVGAGI (reference sequence). V trimming: 6 bases; J trimming: 3 bases; junction bases outside the gene matches: 5. This CDR3 comprises 15 residues. The CDR3 is CASRPRLAGGYEQYF. CDR3 DNA sequence: TGTGCCAGCAGGCCCAGACTAGCGGGGGGCTACGAGCAGTACTTC.

V gene TRBV28 combines with J gene TRBJ1-1; D ambiguous. In germline, CDR1 is MDHEN, CDR2 SYDVKM. The CDR3 is 12 amino acids. Trimming left V 6 bases short and J 0 bases short, with 5 bases between. The DNA of the CDR3 is TGTGCCAGCAGCCGGTTGAACACTGAAGCTTTCTTT. The encoded protein is CASSRLNTEAFF. The whole variable domain, filled in from reference TRBV28 and TRBJ1-1, reads DVKVTQSSRYLVKRTGEKVFLECVQDMDHENMFWYRQDPGLGLRLIYFSYDVKMKEKGDIPEGYSVSREKKERFSLILESASTNQTSMYLCASSRLNTEAFFGQGTRLTVV.

The genes are TRBV28 and TRBJ2-6; TRBD1 is a possible D gene (6 bases). The CDR3 has 16 residues. Germline lookup yields CDR1 MDHEN and CDR2 SYDVKM. V was clipped by 6 bases and J by 1 base, with 13 bases between them. This CDR3 reads CASRGGPGSGANVLTF. CDR3 in DNA: TGTGCCAGCAGAGGGGGACCTGGATCTGGGGCCAACGTCCTGACTTTC.

V usage is TRBV5-6 and J usage is TRBJ1-2, with D unclear. This CDR3 region has 16 residues. V lost 2 bases to trimming and J lost 2 bases, with 16 bases between them. Germline lookup yields CDR1 SGHDT and CDR2 YYEEEE. DNA of the CDR3: TGTGCCAGCAGCTTAATACGGGTCTACCGAAACTATGGCTACACCTTC. Encoded protein: CASSLIRVYRNYGYTF.

This clone appeared a single time. The V and J genes are TRBV30 and TRBJ2-7; TRBD1 matches 11 bases. CDR3 length equals 15 residues. Trimming cost V 2 bases and J 0 bases; bases outside gene matches: 3. In germline, CDR1 is GTSNPN, CDR2 SVGIG (reference sequence). The CDR3 loop is CAWSRTGGISYEQYF. CDR3 DNA: TGTGCCTGGAGTCGGACAGGGGGCATCTCCTACGAGCAGTACTTC.

V usage is TRBV10-1 and J usage is TRBJ1-6; no clear D. Per the germline V gene, CDR1 is WNHNN and CDR2 is SYGVQD (reference sequence). Deletions cut 3 bases from V and 7 bases from J, with 7 bases between. The CDR3 totals 13 residues. The CDR3: CASSDVGNSPLHF. The CDR3 DNA sequence: TGCGCCAGCAGTGATGTGGGGAATTCACCCCTCCACTTT.

This chain links TRBV6-1 with TRBJ2-5; 8 bases are shared with TRBD1. CDR1 MNHNS and CDR2 SASEGT come from the germline V gene. The CDR3 contains 15 residues. Germline trimming cut 5 bases from V and 8 bases from J; bases unmatched to any gene: 13. CDR3 protein: CASSPDRAGGGTQYF. The CDR3 DNA follows: TGTGCCAGCAGTCCGGACAGAGCAGGGGGCGGAACCCAGTACTTC.

The J gene is TRBJ1-3, the V gene TRBV6-5; possible D gene TRBD1, 6 bases. Trimming stripped 7 bases from V and 0 bases from J, with 10 bases between. Germline lookup yields CDR1 MNHEY and CDR2 SVGAGI. This CDR3 is built from 14 residues. This CDR3 is CASTRDTSGNTIYF. CDR3 coding DNA: TGTGCCAGCACCCGGGACACCTCTGGAAACACCATATATTTT.

This clone was counted once. The chain joins TRBV6-5 to TRBJ2-5; D is uncertain. Looked up from germline, CDR1 is MNHEY and CDR2 is SVGAGI. Trimming removed 4 bases at V and 7 bases at J, with 10 bases between. The CDR3 is 12 amino acids. The CDR3 reads CASSSTPGTQYF. In nucleotides, the CDR3 is TGTGCCAGCAGTTCTACTCCGGGGACCCAGTACTTC.

This chain connects TRBV14 to TRBJ2-7; 11 bases match TRBD2. J lost 3 bases, V lost 4 bases, and 5 bases had no gene match. Germline assignment: CDR1 SGHDN and CDR2 FVKESK. This CDR3 has 15 residues. CDR3 coding DNA: TGTGCCAGCAGCCCAACTAGCGGGAGCCACTACGAGCAGTACTTC. Amino acid sequence: CASSPTSGSHYEQYF.